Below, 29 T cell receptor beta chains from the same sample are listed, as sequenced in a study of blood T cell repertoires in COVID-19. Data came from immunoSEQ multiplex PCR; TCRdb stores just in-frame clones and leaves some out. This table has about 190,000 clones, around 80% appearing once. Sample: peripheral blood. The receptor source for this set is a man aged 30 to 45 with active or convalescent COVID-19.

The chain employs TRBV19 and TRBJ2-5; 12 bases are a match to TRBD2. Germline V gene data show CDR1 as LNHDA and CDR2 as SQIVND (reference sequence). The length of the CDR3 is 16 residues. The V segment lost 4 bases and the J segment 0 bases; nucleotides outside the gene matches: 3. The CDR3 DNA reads TGTGCCAGTAGTAGCGGACTAGCGGGGTACCAAGAGACCCAGTACTTC. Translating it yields CASSSGLAGYQETQYF.

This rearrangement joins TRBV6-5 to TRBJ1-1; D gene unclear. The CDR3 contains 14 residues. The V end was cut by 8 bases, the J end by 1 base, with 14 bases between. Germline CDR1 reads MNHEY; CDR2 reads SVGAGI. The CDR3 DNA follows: TGTGCCAGCCGAGGGCGGACGGAGAACACTGAAGCTTTCTTT. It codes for CASRGRTENTEAFF.

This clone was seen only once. The CDR3 DNA reads TGTGCCAGCAGCGGAAGTCAGGGGCCCGGAAACACCATATATTTT. Translating it yields CASSGSQGPGNTIYF. The gene calls are TRBV2 and TRBJ1-3, with D possibly being TRBD1 (6 bases). The V end was cut by 6 bases, the J end by 4 bases, with 16 bases between. The CDR3 extends over 15 amino acids. CDR1 is SNHLY and CDR2 is FYNNEI in the germline V gene.

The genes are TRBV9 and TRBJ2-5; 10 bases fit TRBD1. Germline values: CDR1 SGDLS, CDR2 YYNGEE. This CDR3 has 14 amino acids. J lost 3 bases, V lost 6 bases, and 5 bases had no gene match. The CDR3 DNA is TGTGCCAGCAACGCCGGGACAGGGGAAGAGACCCAGTACTTC. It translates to CASNAGTGEETQYF. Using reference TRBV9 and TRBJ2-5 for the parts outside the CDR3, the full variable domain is DSGVTQTPKHLITATGQRVTLRCSPRSGDLSVYWYQQSLDQGLQFLIQYYNGEERAKGNILERFSAQQFPDLHSELNLSSLELGDSALYFCASNAGTGEETQYFGPGTRLLVL.

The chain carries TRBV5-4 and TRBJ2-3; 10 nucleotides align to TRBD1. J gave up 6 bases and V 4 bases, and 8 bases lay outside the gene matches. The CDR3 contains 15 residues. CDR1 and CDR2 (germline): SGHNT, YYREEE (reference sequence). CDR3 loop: CASSPGQGVVDTQYF. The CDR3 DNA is TGTGCCAGCAGCCCCGGACAGGGGGTTGTGGATACGCAGTATTTT.

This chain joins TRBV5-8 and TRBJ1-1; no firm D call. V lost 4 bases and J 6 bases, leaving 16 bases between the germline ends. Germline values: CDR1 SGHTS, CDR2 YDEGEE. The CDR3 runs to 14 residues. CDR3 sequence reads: CASSHSTGRAEAFF. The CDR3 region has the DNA TGTGCCAGCAGCCATTCGACCGGGAGGGCTGAAGCTTTCTTT. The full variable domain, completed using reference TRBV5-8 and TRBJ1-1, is EAGVTQSPTHLIKTRGQQATLRCSPISGHTSVYWYQQALGLGLQFLLWYDEGEERNRGNFPPRFSGRQFPNYSSELNVNALELEDSALYLCASSHSTGRAEAFFGQGTRLTVV.

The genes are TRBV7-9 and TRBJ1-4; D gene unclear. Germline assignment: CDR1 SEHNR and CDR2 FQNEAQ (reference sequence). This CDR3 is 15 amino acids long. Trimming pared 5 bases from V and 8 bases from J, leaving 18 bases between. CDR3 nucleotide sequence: TGTGCCAGCAGCGTACATGCGGGAAGAAACGAAAAACTGTTTTTT. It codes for CASSVHAGRNEKLFF.

The chain's CDR3 is CASSISGHVETQYF. Written as DNA, the CDR3 is TGTGCCAGTAGTATATCGGGACACGTAGAGACCCAGTACTTC. The V call is TRBV19, the J call TRBJ2-5; a weak D match, TRBD1 (6 bases). Germline V gene sequence: CDR1 LNHDA, CDR2 SQIVND (reference sequence). V was pared by 2 bases and J by 4 bases, with 11 bases between. This CDR3 has 14 residues.

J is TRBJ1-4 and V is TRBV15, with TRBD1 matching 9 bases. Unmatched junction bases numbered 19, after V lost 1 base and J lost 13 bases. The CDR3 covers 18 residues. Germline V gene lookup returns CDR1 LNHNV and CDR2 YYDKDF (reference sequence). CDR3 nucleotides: TGTGCCACCAGCAGAGGGGCCACCGGGACAGGGAGCCGGGGGGTACTGTTTTTT. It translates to CATSRGATGTGSRGVLFF.

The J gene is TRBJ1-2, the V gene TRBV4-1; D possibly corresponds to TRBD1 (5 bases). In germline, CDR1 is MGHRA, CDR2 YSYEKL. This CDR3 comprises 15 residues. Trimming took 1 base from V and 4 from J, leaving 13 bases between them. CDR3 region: CASSQGGGEGYGYTF. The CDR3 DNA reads TGCGCCAGCAGCCAAGGTGGGGGGGAAGGCTATGGCTACACCTTC.

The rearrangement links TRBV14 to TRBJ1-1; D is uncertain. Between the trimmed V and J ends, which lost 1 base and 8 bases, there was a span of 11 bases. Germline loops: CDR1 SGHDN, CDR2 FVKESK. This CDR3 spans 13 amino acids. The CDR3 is CASSQGAVGEAFF. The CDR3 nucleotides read TGTGCCAGCAGCCAAGGGGCAGTGGGCGAAGCTTTCTTT.

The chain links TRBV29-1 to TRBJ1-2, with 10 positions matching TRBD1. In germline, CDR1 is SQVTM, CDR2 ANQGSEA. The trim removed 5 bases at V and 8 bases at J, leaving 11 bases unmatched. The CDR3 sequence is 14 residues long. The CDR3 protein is CSVLSGQGGWGYTF. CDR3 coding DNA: TGCAGCGTTCTATCAGGACAGGGGGGCTGGGGCTACACCTTC.

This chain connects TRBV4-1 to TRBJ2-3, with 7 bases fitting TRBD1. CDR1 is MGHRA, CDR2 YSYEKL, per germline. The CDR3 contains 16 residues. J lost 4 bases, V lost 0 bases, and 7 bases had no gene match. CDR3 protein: CASSQDDRVGADTQYF. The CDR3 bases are TGCGCCAGCAGCCAAGACGACAGGGTAGGAGCAGATACGCAGTATTTT.

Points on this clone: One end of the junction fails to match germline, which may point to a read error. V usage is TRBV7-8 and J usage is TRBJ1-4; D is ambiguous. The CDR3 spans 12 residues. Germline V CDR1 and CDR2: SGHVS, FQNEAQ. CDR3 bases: TGTGCCAGCAGCCTTACTAAAGAAAAACTGTTTTTT. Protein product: CASSLTKEKLFF. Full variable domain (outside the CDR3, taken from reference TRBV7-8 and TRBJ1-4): GAGVSQSPRYKVAKRGQDVALRCDPISGHVSLFWYQQALGQGPEFLTYFQNEAQLDKSGLPSDRFFAERPEGSVSTLKIQRTQQEDSAVYLCASSLTKEKLFFGSGTQLSVL.

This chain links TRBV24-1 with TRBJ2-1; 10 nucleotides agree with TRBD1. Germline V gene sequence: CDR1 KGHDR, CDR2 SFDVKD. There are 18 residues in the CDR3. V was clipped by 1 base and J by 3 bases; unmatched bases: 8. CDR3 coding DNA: TGTGCCACCAGTGATTTTGAAAGGAGGACAGGGGGCTACAATGAGCAGTTCTTC. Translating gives CATSDFERRTGGYNEQFF.

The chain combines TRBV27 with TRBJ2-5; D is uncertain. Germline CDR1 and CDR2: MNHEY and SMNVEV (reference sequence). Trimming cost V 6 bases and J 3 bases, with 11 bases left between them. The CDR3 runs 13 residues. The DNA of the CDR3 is TGTGCCAGCAGCTTCCACTCCGAAGAGACCCAGTACTTC. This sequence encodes CASSFHSEETQYF.

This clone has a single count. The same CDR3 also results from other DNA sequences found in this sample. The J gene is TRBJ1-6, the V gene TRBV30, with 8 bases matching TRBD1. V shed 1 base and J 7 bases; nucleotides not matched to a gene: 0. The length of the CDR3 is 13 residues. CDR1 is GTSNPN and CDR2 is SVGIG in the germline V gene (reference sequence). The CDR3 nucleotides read TGTGCCTGGAGTGGGACAGGGAATTCACCCCTCCACTTT. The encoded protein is CAWSGTGNSPLHF.

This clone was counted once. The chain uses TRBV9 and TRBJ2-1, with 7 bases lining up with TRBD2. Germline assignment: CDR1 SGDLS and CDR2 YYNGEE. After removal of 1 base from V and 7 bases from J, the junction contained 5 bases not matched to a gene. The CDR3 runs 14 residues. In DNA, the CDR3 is TGTGCCAGCAGCGTAAGTGGGAGGGTTAATGAGCAGTTCTTC. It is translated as CASSVSGRVNEQFF.

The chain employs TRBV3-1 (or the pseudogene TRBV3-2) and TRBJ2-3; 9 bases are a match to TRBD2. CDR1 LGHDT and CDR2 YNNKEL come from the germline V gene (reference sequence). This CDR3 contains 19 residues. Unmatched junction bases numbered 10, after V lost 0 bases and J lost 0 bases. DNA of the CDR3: TGTGCCAGCAGCCAAGATCGGTCCCTAGCGGGGCCTAGCACAGATACGCAGTATTTT. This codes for CASSQDRSLAGPSTDTQYF.

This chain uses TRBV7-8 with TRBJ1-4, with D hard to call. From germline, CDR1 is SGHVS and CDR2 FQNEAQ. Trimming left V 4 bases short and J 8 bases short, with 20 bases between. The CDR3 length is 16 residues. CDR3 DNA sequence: TGTGCCAGCAGCTACGGGTCCGGCCCCCCAACAGAAAAACTGTTTTTT. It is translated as CASSYGSGPPTEKLFF.

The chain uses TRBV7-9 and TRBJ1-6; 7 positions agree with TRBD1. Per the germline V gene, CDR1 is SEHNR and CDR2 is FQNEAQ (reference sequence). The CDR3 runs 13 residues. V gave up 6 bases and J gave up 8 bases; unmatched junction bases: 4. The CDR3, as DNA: TGTGCCAGCAGTCTCACAGGGGATTCACCCCTCCACTTT. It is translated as CASSLTGDSPLHF. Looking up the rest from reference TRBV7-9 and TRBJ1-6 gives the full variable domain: DTGVSQNPRHKITKRGQNVTFRCDPISEHNRLYWYRQTLGQGPEFLTYFQNEAQLEKSRLLSDRFSAERPKGSFSTLEIQRTEQGDSAMYLCASSLTGDSPLHFGNGTRLTVT.

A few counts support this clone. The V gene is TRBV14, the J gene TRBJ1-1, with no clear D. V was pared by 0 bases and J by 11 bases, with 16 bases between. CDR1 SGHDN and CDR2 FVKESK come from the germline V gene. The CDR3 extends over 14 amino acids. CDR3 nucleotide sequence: TGTGCCAGCAGCCAAGACCGATTAATATCGGGGGCTTTCTTT. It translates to CASSQDRLISGAFF.

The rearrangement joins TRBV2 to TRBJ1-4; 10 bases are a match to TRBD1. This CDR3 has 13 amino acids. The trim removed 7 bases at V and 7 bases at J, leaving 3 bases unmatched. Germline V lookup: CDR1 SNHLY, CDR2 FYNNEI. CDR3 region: CASMGQGFEKLFF. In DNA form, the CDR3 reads TGTGCCAGCATGGGACAGGGGTTTGAAAAACTGTTTTTT.

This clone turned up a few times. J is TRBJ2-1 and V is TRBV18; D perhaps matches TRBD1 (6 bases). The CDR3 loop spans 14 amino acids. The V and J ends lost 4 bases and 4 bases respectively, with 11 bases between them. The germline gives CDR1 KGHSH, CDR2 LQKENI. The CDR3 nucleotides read TGTGCCAGCTCACTGGGGGCTCCTTACAATGAGCAGTTCTTC. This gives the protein CASSLGAPYNEQFF.

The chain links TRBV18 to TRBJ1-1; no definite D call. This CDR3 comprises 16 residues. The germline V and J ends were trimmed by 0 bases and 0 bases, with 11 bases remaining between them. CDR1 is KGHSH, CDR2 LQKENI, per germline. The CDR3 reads CASSPPMRVMNTEAFF. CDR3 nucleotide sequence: TGTGCCAGCTCACCACCGATGAGAGTCATGAACACTGAAGCTTTCTTT.

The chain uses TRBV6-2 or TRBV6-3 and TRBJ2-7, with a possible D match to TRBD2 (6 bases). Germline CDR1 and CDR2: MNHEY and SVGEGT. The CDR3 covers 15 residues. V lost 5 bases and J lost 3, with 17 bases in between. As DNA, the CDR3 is TGTGCCAGCAGTCCCAATAGCGGACAAATCTACGAGCAGTACTTC. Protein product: CASSPNSGQIYEQYF.

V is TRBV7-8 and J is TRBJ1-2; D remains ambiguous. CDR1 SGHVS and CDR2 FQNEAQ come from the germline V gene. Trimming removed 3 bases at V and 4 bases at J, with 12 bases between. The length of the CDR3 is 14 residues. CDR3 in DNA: TGTGCCAGCAGCTTGCTTCTTACTGGCTATGGCTACACCTTC. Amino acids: CASSLLLTGYGYTF.

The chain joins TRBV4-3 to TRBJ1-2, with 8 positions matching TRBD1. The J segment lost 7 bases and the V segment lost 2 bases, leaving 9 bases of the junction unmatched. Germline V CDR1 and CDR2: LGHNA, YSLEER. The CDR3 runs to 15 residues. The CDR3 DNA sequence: TGCGCCAGCAGCCAATTCGCAGGGGGCTCCCCTGGCTACACCTTC. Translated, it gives CASSQFAGGSPGYTF.

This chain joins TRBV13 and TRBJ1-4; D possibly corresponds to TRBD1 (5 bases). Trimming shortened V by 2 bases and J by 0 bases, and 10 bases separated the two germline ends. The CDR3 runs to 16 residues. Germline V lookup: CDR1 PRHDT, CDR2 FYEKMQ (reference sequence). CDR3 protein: CASSLWGEATNEKLFF. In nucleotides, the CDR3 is TGTGCCAGCAGCTTATGGGGCGAAGCAACTAATGAAAAACTGTTTTTT.